This passage covers 18 T cell receptor beta chains from one sample sequenced in a study of technical replicates of blood from several donors. Libraries were prepared by immunoSEQ multiplex PCR; TCRdb keeps only in-frame clonotypes and omits some of them. This table holds about 81,000 clones, just over 95% found once. The specimen was T cells isolated from PBMCs. The receptors shown here come from a human donor in good health.

This clone has just one count. V is TRBV19 and J is TRBJ1-1; a weak D match, TRBD1 (5 bases). V lost 5 bases, J lost 0 bases, and 13 bases lay in between. Germline-derived CDR1 and CDR2 are LNHDA and SQIVND (reference sequence). The CDR3 totals 15 residues. DNA of the CDR3: TGTGCCAGTAGTTCTTGGGGGGGTATGAACACTGAAGCTTTCTTT. Its translation: CASSSWGGMNTEAFF.

The chain combines TRBV25-1 with TRBJ2-7; 10 bases line up with TRBD1. The CDR3 has 14 residues. After removal of 4 bases from V and 5 bases from J, the junction contained 5 bases not matched to a gene. CDR1 MGHDK and CDR2 SYGVNS come from the germline V gene. The CDR3 region is CASSGGQGHNEQYF. The CDR3 nucleotides read TGTGCCAGCAGTGGGGGACAGGGGCATAACGAGCAGTACTTC.

The chain combines TRBV19 with TRBJ2-7; tentative D call: TRBD2 (5 bases). The CDR3 runs to 14 residues. V was pared by 9 bases and J by 2 bases, with 17 bases between. CDR1 is LNHDA, CDR2 SQIVND, per germline (reference sequence). CDR3 DNA sequence: TGTGCCAGCTCAGTCCGGACTCATACCTACGAGCAGTACTTC. Translating gives CASSVRTHTYEQYF.

This chain links TRBV20-1 with TRBJ1-2, with D perhaps TRBD1 (5 bases). The CDR3 totals 11 residues. CDR1 and CDR2 (germline): DFQATT, SNEGSKA (reference sequence). V lost 5 bases and J 13 bases, leaving 17 bases between the germline ends. CDR3 amino acids: CSARDGLFSTF. As DNA, the CDR3 is TGCAGTGCTCGGGACGGACTATTCTCCACCTTC.

CDR3 in DNA: TGTGCCAGCTCACAGTTGAGTCAGGGGCCCTACGAGCAGTACTTC. Protein sequence: CASSQLSQGPYEQYF. The chain employs TRBV18 and TRBJ2-7, with D possibly being TRBD1 (6 bases). CDR1 KGHSH and CDR2 LQKENI come from the germline V gene. The V and J ends lost 4 bases and 2 bases respectively, with 15 bases between them. The CDR3 extends over 15 amino acids.

In nucleotides, the CDR3 is TGCAGCGTTGAAGACCGTCCGGACAGGGATTACGATGGCTACACCTTC. Protein product: CSVEDRPDRDYDGYTF. This chain links TRBV29-1 with TRBJ1-2, with TRBD1 identical over 8 bases. The trim removed 0 bases at V and 6 bases at J, leaving 12 bases unmatched. Germline V gives CDR1 SQVTM, CDR2 ANQGSEA. This CDR3 is built from 16 residues.

The chain is built from TRBV2 and TRBJ1-5; no definite D call. Germline V gives CDR1 SNHLY, CDR2 FYNNEI. The length of the CDR3 is 15 residues. V was cut by 10 bases and J by 0 bases, with 16 bases left in between. CDR3 protein: CATGALASSNQPQHF. The CDR3 region has the DNA TGTGCCACTGGAGCGCTGGCCAGTAGCAATCAGCCCCAGCATTTT. Full variable domain (outside the CDR3, taken from reference TRBV2 and TRBJ1-5): EPEVTQTPSHQVTQMGQEVILRCVPISNHLYFYWYRQILGQKVEFLVSFYNNEISEKSEIFDDQFSVERPDGSNFTLKIRSTKLEDSAMYFCATGALASSNQPQHFGDGTRLSIL.

The chain carries TRBV27 and TRBJ1-2; possibly TRBD1 for D (5 bases). V was cut by 3 bases and J by 6 bases, with 14 bases left in between. The CDR3 covers 14 residues. The germline gives CDR1 MNHEY, CDR2 SMNVEV (reference sequence). Here the CDR3 reads CASSFAGTGNGYTF. The CDR3 DNA follows: TGTGCCAGCAGTTTCGCCGGAACAGGCAATGGCTACACCTTC.

The rearrangement uses TRBV5-1 and TRBJ2-5, with 8 bases lining up with TRBD2. The germline V gene encodes CDR1 SGHRS and CDR2 YFSETQ. Losses at the gene ends were 3 bases for V and 3 bases for J; bases not matched to a gene: 31. CDR3 length: 23 residues. The CDR3 is CASSSLIAGKSLLTLRNEETQYF. CDR3 in DNA: TGCGCCAGCAGCTCCCTTATAGCGGGAAAAAGCCTACTTACCTTACGCAACGAAGAGACCCAGTACTTC.

V is TRBV14 and J is TRBJ2-1; 7 bases map to TRBD2. The CDR3 extends over 17 amino acids. Trimming cost V 2 bases and J 0 bases; bases outside gene matches: 7. Germline V gene data show CDR1 as SGHDN and CDR2 as FVKESK. In DNA, the CDR3 is TGTGCCAGCAGCCAACGCCGGACTAGTAGCTCCTACAATGAGCAGTTCTTC. It codes for CASSQRRTSSSYNEQFF.

The chain links TRBV7-9 to TRBJ1-4; 8 nucleotides agree with TRBD1. This CDR3 has 16 residues. Germline loops: CDR1 SEHNR, CDR2 FQNEAQ (reference sequence). The V gene end was trimmed by 0 bases and the J gene end by 8 bases; junction bases not matched to a gene: 8. CDR3 nucleotide sequence: TGTGCCAGCAGCTTAGCGACAGGACAGGGCCACGAAAAACTGTTTTTT. Translating it yields CASSLATGQGHEKLFF. Variable domain in full (rest from reference TRBV7-9 and TRBJ1-4): DTGVSQNPRHKITKRGQNVTFRCDPISEHNRLYWYRQTLGQGPEFLTYFQNEAQLEKSRLLSDRFSAERPKGSFSTLEIQRTEQGDSAMYLCASSLATGQGHEKLFFGSGTQLSVL.

The chain carries TRBV25-1 and TRBJ1-4, with D tentatively TRBD1 (6 bases). Trimming took off 1 base at V and 13 bases at J, with 10 bases between the two ends. The germline gives CDR1 MGHDK, CDR2 SYGVNS. This CDR3 has 12 residues. DNA for the CDR3: TGTGCCAGCAGTGAATTAGGGACAAGACTGTTTTTT. This sequence encodes CASSELGTRLFF.

The gene calls are TRBV7-6 and TRBJ2-1; 8 bases match TRBD1. The CDR3 sequence is 15 residues long. Germline V CDR1 and CDR2: SGHVS, FNYEAQ. J was trimmed by 2 bases and V by 4 bases; bases with no gene match: 4. CDR3 DNA sequence: TGTGCCAGCAGCTCCCTGGACAGGGCCTACAATGAGCAGTTCTTC. Its protein is CASSSLDRAYNEQFF.

J is TRBJ1-2 and V is TRBV5-6; possibly TRBD1 for D (5 bases). Germline V lookup: CDR1 SGHDT, CDR2 YYEEEE. The ends were cut back, 0 bases at V and 2 bases at J, with 11 bases in the middle. The CDR3 runs 15 residues. CDR3 residues: CASSLDPTANYGYTF. CDR3 bases: TGTGCCAGCAGCTTGGACCCGACAGCCAACTATGGCTACACCTTC. Complete variable domain (other parts from reference TRBV5-6 and TRBJ1-2): DAGVTQSPTHLIKTRGQQVTLRCSPKSGHDTVSWYQQALGQGPQFIFQYYEEEERQRGNFPDRFSGHQFPNYSSELNVNALLLGDSALYLCASSLDPTANYGYTFGSGTRLTVV.

The chain combines TRBV15 with TRBJ2-7, with 11 bases fitting TRBD2. This CDR3 spans 14 amino acids. Germline loops: CDR1 LNHNV, CDR2 YYDKDF (reference sequence). Trimming took 4 bases from V and 2 from J; bases not matched to a gene: 1. CDR3 region: CATSNSGGAYEQYF. The CDR3 DNA reads as TGTGCCACCAGCAATAGCGGGGGGGCCTACGAGCAGTACTTC.

The rearrangement uses TRBV6-1 and TRBJ1-4; D gene ambiguous. V was cut by 6 bases and J by 0 bases, with 8 bases left in between. Germline assignment: CDR1 MNHNS and CDR2 SASEGT. The CDR3 loop spans 14 amino acids. The CDR3 is CASRSGPTNEKLFF. The CDR3 coding sequence is TGTGCCAGCAGGTCGGGTCCAACTAATGAAAAACTGTTTTTT.

The DNA of the CDR3 is TGTGCCTGGAGAGGGGCGGGAACCGGCCGGAACACCGGGGAGCTGTTTTTT. It specifies CAWRGAGTGRNTGELFF. V is TRBV30 and J is TRBJ2-2; D is perhaps TRBD2 (6 bases). Germline V gives CDR1 GTSNPN, CDR2 SVGIG (reference sequence). The CDR3 spans 17 residues. Trimming left V 3 bases short and J 1 base short, with 18 bases between. Looking up the rest from reference TRBV30 and TRBJ2-2 gives the full variable domain: SQTIHQWPATLVQPVGSPLSLECTVEGTSNPNLYWYRQAAGRGLQLLFYSVGIGQISSEVPQNLSASRPQDRQFILSSKKLLLSDSGFYLCAWRGAGTGRNTGELFFGEGSRLTVL.

This chain links TRBV28 with TRBJ1-2, with TRBD1 as a possible D gene (5 bases). The CDR3 sequence is 13 residues long. V was cut by 8 bases and J by 7 bases, with 17 bases left in between. The germline CDR1 and CDR2 sequences are MDHEN and SYDVKM. The chain's CDR3 is CASLGPGMFGYTF. CDR3 bases: TGTGCCAGCTTGGGCCCAGGGATGTTTGGCTACACCTTC.